The rows below give T cell receptor beta chains drawn from one sample of a study of T-cell memory formation after mild COVID-19. TCRdb used MiXCR to reprocess the 5' RACE reads, holding one entry per CDR3 protein. In the table there are 190,000 or so distinct CDR3 sequences, 20% to 25% of which are singletons. The sequenced sample was PBMCs or a T cell subset sorted from them (not recorded which). Every receptor here comes from an adult woman who had mild COVID-19 (a few samples of this study predate the infection). Cell type and time point are not known. CDR3s include the opening cysteine and the closing phenylalanine or tryptophan. D genes are given only for firm matches. The size of a clone is reported for some rows only, either as once, few or many, or as a class for expanded clones.

v_gene	d_gene	abundance	j_gene	CDR3aa	CDR3nt
TRBV2	NA	NA	TRBJ2-2	CASRGGDLTGELFF	TGTGCCAGCAGAGGGGGGGACCTCACCGGGGAGCTGTTTTTT
TRBV9	TRBD2	many	TRBJ2-1	CASSVEVGLVNNEQFF	TGTGCCAGCAGCGTCGAAGTAGGACTAGTCAACAATGAGCAGTTCTTC
TRBV29-1	NA	few	TRBJ2-1	CSVEGLGGTYEQFF	TGCAGCGTTGAGGGCCTGGGCGGGACCTATGAGCAGTTCTTC
TRBV7-9	NA	few	TRBJ1-1	CASSLGVRENTEAFF	TGTGCCAGCAGCTTAGGGGTCAGGGAGAACACTGAAGCTTTCTTT
TRBV4-2	NA	NA	TRBJ2-1	CASSQDRGGRYNEQFF	TGTGCCAGCAGCCAAGATAGGGGGGGCCGGTACAATGAGCAGTTCTTC
TRBV4-1	NA	NA	TRBJ2-7	CASSQEKSDEQYF	TGCGCCAGCAGCCAAGAAAAAAGCGATGAGCAGTACTTC
TRBV7-6	NA	NA	TRBJ2-1	CASRDGDNEQFF	TGTGCCAGCAGGGATGGGGACAATGAGCAGTTCTTC
TRBV6-5	NA	NA	TRBJ1-1	CASSYSMLYGVDTEAFF	TGTGCCAGCAGTTACTCGATGTTGTACGGAGTTGACACTGAAGCTTTCTTT
TRBV15	NA	few	TRBJ1-1	CATSKLRGNTEAFF	TGTGCCACCAGCAAGCTTAGGGGGAACACTGAAGCTTTCTTT
TRBV3-1	NA	few	TRBJ1-1	CASSQDMAMDEAFF	TGTGCCAGCAGCCAAGATATGGCAATGGATGAAGCTTTCTTT
TRBV5-1	TRBD2	few	TRBJ2-1	CASSSAASGGAGNEQFF	TGCGCCAGCAGCTCGGCGGCTAGCGGGGGGGCAGGCAATGAGCAGTTCTTC
TRBV6-2/TRBV6-3	NA	NA	TRBJ1-1	CASSYGDGTEAFF	TGTGCCAGCAGTTATGGGGATGGGACTGAAGCTTTCTTT
TRBV9	NA	few	TRBJ2-2	CASSAPTYGDTGELFF	TGTGCCAGCAGCGCCCCGACTTACGGGGACACCGGGGAGCTGTTTTTT
TRBV11-2	NA	few	TRBJ1-2	CASFYRGYTF	TGTGCCAGTTTCTACCGAGGCTACACCTTC
TRBV7-6	NA	NA	TRBJ2-5	CASSQPTYAGVQETQYF	TGTGCCAGCAGCCAACCCACGTACGCAGGGGTCCAAGAGACCCAGTACTTC
TRBV6-2/TRBV6-3	NA	NA	TRBJ2-2	CASSYSAFSEGGNTGELFF	TGTGCCAGCAGTTACTCGGCTTTCTCGGAGGGCGGGAACACCGGGGAGCTGTTTTTT
TRBV10-3	NA	NA	TRBJ1-1	CAISAQGEAFF	TGTGCCATCAGTGCCCAGGGTGAAGCTTTCTTT
TRBV7-9	NA	NA	TRBJ2-1	CASSSPHEQFF	TGTGCCAGCAGCTCCCCCCATGAGCAGTTCTTC
TRBV2	NA	NA	TRBJ2-7	CASSVTSYEQYF	TGTGCCAGCAGCGTGACTAGCTACGAGCAGTACTTC
TRBV3-1	NA	NA	TRBJ2-1	CASSRFGYNEQFF	TGTGCCAGCAGCCGGTTTGGCTACAATGAGCAGTTCTTC
TRBV2	NA	few	TRBJ2-5	CASSEEGRLVGDEKETQYF	TGTGCCAGCAGTGAAGAGGGACGGCTCGTGGGGGACGAGAAAGAGACCCAGTACTTC
TRBV10-3	NA	few	TRBJ2-7	CAISEVGAGTAYEQYF	TGTGCCATCAGTGAGGTTGGTGCGGGGACGGCCTACGAGCAGTACTTC
TRBV20-1	TRBD1	NA	TRBJ1-2	CSAVDRGTVTSLDGYTF	TGCAGTGCTGTCGACAGGGGAACAGTAACTTCCCTCGATGGCTACACCTTC
TRBV12-3/TRBV12-4	NA	NA	TRBJ1-3	CASTLSGNTIYF	TGTGCCAGCACCCTCTCTGGAAACACCATATATTTT
TRBV9	TRBD2	NA	TRBJ2-7	CASSVASGGSYEQYF	TGTGCCAGCAGCGTAGCTAGCGGGGGATCCTACGAGCAGTACTTC
TRBV6-5	TRBD2	few	TRBJ2-1	CASSYGSSGPPNEQFF	TGTGCCAGCAGTTACGGGTCTAGCGGGCCCCCCAATGAGCAGTTCTTC
TRBV7-9	TRBD2	NA	TRBJ2-3	CASSSSGRFNTQYF	TGTGCCAGCAGCTCTAGCGGGAGGTTCAATACGCAGTATTTT
TRBV4-1	NA	NA	TRBJ1-1	CASSQLGNTEAFF	TGCGCCAGCAGCCAACTTGGGAACACTGAAGCTTTCTTT
TRBV6-5	NA	NA	TRBJ1-5	CASSYGGPNQPQHF	TGTGCCAGCAGTTACGGGGGTCCCAATCAGCCCCAGCATTTT
TRBV9	NA	NA	TRBJ2-2	CASSPYRVSQAGELFF	TGTGCCAGCAGCCCTTACAGGGTATCGCAAGCCGGGGAGCTGTTTTTT
TRBV6-5	TRBD1	NA	TRBJ1-1	CASTFGQGNTEAFF	TGTGCCAGCACCTTTGGACAGGGAAACACTGAAGCTTTCTTT
TRBV7-9	NA	NA	TRBJ1-5	CASSSDGAQPQHF	TGTGCCAGCAGCTCGGATGGGGCCCAGCCCCAGCATTTT
TRBV4-2	NA	NA	TRBJ2-1	CASSQDESPTYNEQFF	TGTGCCAGCAGCCAAGACGAGAGTCCCACCTACAATGAGCAGTTCTTC
TRBV20-1	NA	few	TRBJ1-6	CSARGLSGGWASPLHF	TGCAGTGCTAGAGGGCTGTCAGGAGGGTGGGCTTCACCCCTCCACTTT
TRBV7-8	TRBD1	once	TRBJ1-5	CASSLGQGTNQPQHF	TGTGCCAGCAGCTTAGGACAGGGGACCAATCAGCCCCAGCATTTT
TRBV6-6	TRBD1	NA	TRBJ2-7	CASSYGGQGYYEQYF	TGTGCCAGCAGTTACGGCGGACAGGGATACTACGAGCAGTACTTC
TRBV20-1	NA	medium-sized	TRBJ2-2	CSAREAGELFF	TGCAGTGCTAGAGAAGCCGGGGAGCTGTTTTTT
TRBV7-9	NA	few	TRBJ2-5	CASSLAGSQETQYF	TGTGCCAGCAGCTTAGCAGGAAGCCAAGAGACCCAGTACTTC
TRBV23-1	TRBD2	few	TRBJ2-3	CASSQYGGSDTQYF	TGCGCCAGCAGTCAATACGGGGGGTCGGATACGCAGTATTTT